Following are 7 T cell receptor beta chains from one sample sequenced in a study of T cells after posttransplantation cyclophosphamide. Busulfan-fludarabine conditioning, marrow transplant, and cyclophosphamide on days +3 and +4 were administered. Some clones are missing from TCRdb's copy, which holds only in-frame ones; the method was immunoSEQ multiplex PCR. The repertoire has several thousand clones, roughly three quarters of them found once; the top ten carry more than 8%. The material sequenced was PBMCs, taken around 6 months after allogeneic stem cell transplant with posttransplant cyclophosphamide. The source is a male patient between 60 and 69 years old who received an allogeneic stem cell transplant from a related donor and was CMV-positive. Some T cells may originate from the graft donor.

The chain is built from TRBV25-1 and TRBJ1-1, with a weak D call TRBD1 (6 bases). The CDR3 totals 16 residues. Between the trimmed V and J ends, which lost 6 bases and 8 bases, there was a span of 25 bases. From germline, CDR1 is MGHDK and CDR2 SYGVNS. The CDR3 coding sequence is TGTGCCAGCAGGGCTCCCTGGGGGGGGGCGAGTTCGGAAGCTTTCTTT. It yields the protein CASRAPWGGASSEAFF.

This sequence joins TRBV30 and TRBJ1-1, with no clear D. V lost 3 bases to trimming and J lost 4 bases, with 9 bases between them. Germline V CDR1 and CDR2: GTSNPN, SVGIG (reference sequence). The CDR3 is made up of 12 amino acids. CDR3 in amino acids: CAWRLSLTEAFF. In DNA form, the CDR3 reads TGTGCCTGGAGATTGAGTCTCACTGAAGCTTTCTTT.

The gene calls are TRBV28 and TRBJ1-5, with no clear D. V was trimmed by 5 bases and J by 5 bases, leaving 7 bases between them. The CDR3 runs to 12 residues. The germline gives CDR1 MDHEN, CDR2 SYDVKM. CDR3: CASSPPYQPQHF. The CDR3 DNA is TGTGCCAGCAGTCCCCCGTATCAGCCCCAGCATTTT.

J is TRBJ1-6 and V is TRBV5-4; the D gene is possibly TRBD1 (6 bases). Germline V lookup: CDR1 SGHNT, CDR2 YYREEE (reference sequence). The V end was cut by 4 bases, the J end by 9 bases, with 17 bases between. The CDR3 runs 15 residues. The CDR3, as DNA: TGTGCCAGCAGCCCTGGGGACATTTGGGGTTCACCCCTCCACTTT. This translates into CASSPGDIWGSPLHF.

This clone was observed a few times. The gene calls are TRBV7-2 and TRBJ1-6; D might be TRBD1 (5 bases). Deletions cut 2 bases from V and 9 bases from J, with 14 bases between. The CDR3 consists of 15 residues. CDR1 is SGHTA and CDR2 is FQGNSA in the germline V gene. The CDR3 region has the DNA TGTGCCAGCAGCTTATATCTGGGGGGAGGTTCACCCCTCCACTTT. Its protein is CASSLYLGGGSPLHF.

This chain joins TRBV6-6 and TRBJ2-1; 14 bases agree with TRBD2. Trimming took 2 bases from V and 9 from J; bases not matched to a gene: 0. The CDR3 covers 14 residues. The germline V gene encodes CDR1 MNHNY and CDR2 SVGAGI (reference sequence). The CDR3 loop reads CASSYGLAGGEQFF. DNA of the CDR3: TGTGCCAGCAGTTACGGACTAGCGGGAGGTGAGCAGTTCTTC.

DNA for the CDR3: TGTGCCAGCAGTTTACTAGGAGGGGTCGGTACCGGGGAGCTGTTTTTT. This sequence encodes CASSLLGGVGTGELFF. The chain couples TRBV27 to TRBJ2-2; tentative D call: TRBD2 (6 bases). This CDR3 has 16 residues. The germline V and J ends were trimmed by 2 bases and 5 bases, with 15 bases remaining between them. Germline V gene sequence: CDR1 MNHEY, CDR2 SMNVEV (reference sequence).